The next 22 T cell receptor beta chains were all read from a single sample in a study of shared clonotypes between healthy human individuals. The naive CD8 subset, CD45RO-negative cells positively selected for CCR7, excluded terminally differentiated effector memory CD45RA+ cells. Generated by immunoSEQ multiplex PCR, the TCRdb table keeps only in-frame clones and is missing some. The sample lists about 2.2 million clones; 85% to 95% were seen once. Sequencing input: naive CD8+ T cells from PBMCs. These receptors were collected from a young man in good health. Some clones in this sample may be carry-over from other donors' samples.

The chain links TRBV27 to TRBJ2-1, with 8 bases lining up with TRBD2. The CDR3 is 16 amino acids. The junction had 15 bases not matched to a gene; V was cut back by 6 bases and J by 8 bases. Germline V gives CDR1 MNHEY, CDR2 SMNVEV (reference sequence). The CDR3 region is CASSPSSGNRPYEQFF. In nucleotides, the CDR3 is TGTGCCAGCAGCCCCAGTAGCGGGAACCGCCCGTATGAGCAGTTCTTC.

The rearrangement links TRBV11-1 to TRBJ2-7; 9 nucleotides match TRBD2. The CDR3 length is 16 residues. Germline V gene data show CDR1 as SGHAT and CDR2 as FQDESV (reference sequence). The V and J ends lost 5 bases and 5 bases, in that order; junction bases with no gene match: 13. CDR3 sequence (DNA): TGTGCCAGCAGCCCCCACCCAGTAGCGGGAGACCACGAGCAGTACTTC. Translated, it gives CASSPHPVAGDHEQYF. The full variable domain, with the rest looked up from reference TRBV11-1 and TRBJ2-7, is EAEVAQSPRYKITEKSQAVAFWCDPISGHATLYWYRQILGQGPELLVQFQDESVVDDSQLPKDRFSAERLKGVDSTLKIQPAELGDSAMYLCASSPHPVAGDHEQYFGPGTRLTVT.

The V call is TRBV7-9, the J call TRBJ2-1, with TRBD2 matching 7 bases. Germline V gene sequence: CDR1 SEHNR, CDR2 FQNEAQ (reference sequence). The CDR3 has 16 amino acids. With 2 bases clipped from V and 1 base from J, the junction kept 5 bases outside the gene matches. The CDR3 is CASSLTSGKSYNEQFF. For the CDR3, the DNA is TGTGCCAGCAGCTTAACCAGCGGGAAGTCCTACAATGAGCAGTTCTTC.

This chain connects TRBV13 to TRBJ2-7, with 7 bases fitting TRBD2. The CDR3 is made up of 15 amino acids. CDR1 is PRHDT, CDR2 FYEKMQ, per germline (reference sequence). V dropped 3 bases and J dropped 5; count of bases not matched to a gene: 10. CDR3 in DNA: TGTGCCAGCAGCTTGGTCGGCGGGAGAAAGAACGAGCAGTACTTC. This codes for CASSLVGGRKNEQYF.

This clone appeared once. This chain connects TRBV7-9 to TRBJ2-7; possibly TRBD1 or TRBD2 for D (5 bases each). From germline, CDR1 is SEHNR and CDR2 FQNEAQ (reference sequence). Trimming cost V 5 bases and J 6 bases, with 14 bases left between them. The CDR3 extends over 13 amino acids. CDR3 in amino acids: CASSPPSRVEQYF. The CDR3, as DNA: TGTGCCAGCAGCCCCCCTAGCAGGGTCGAGCAGTACTTC. Based on the CDR3 plus reference TRBV7-9 and TRBJ2-7, the full variable domain is DTGVSQNPRHKITKRGQNVTFRCDPISEHNRLYWYRQTLGQGPEFLTYFQNEAQLEKSRLLSDRFSAERPKGSFSTLEIQRTEQGDSAMYLCASSPPSRVEQYFGPGTRLTVT.

The gene calls are TRBV15 and TRBJ2-7; tentative D call: TRBD1 (5 bases). CDR3 size: 15 residues. Germline V lookup: CDR1 LNHNV, CDR2 YYDKDF (reference sequence). V was clipped by 2 bases and J by 1 base, with 12 bases between them. DNA for the CDR3: TGTGCCACCAGCAGACGGCAGACAGTGTCCTACGAGCAGTACTTC. Protein sequence: CATSRRQTVSYEQYF.

The chain combines TRBV28 with TRBJ2-1; TRBD1 aligns across 8 bases. The ends lost 3 bases at V and 8 bases at J; junction bases unmatched: 6. Germline V gene lookup returns CDR1 MDHEN and CDR2 SYDVKM. The CDR3 consists of 14 residues. The CDR3 here is CASSFRPGGDEQFF. The CDR3 region has the DNA TGTGCCAGCAGTTTCCGGCCAGGGGGCGATGAGCAGTTCTTC.

The chain is built from TRBV27 and TRBJ2-7, with D perhaps assigned TRBD1 or TRBD2 (5 bases each). CDR3 length: 13 residues. CDR1 is MNHEY, CDR2 SMNVEV, per germline (reference sequence). V shed 3 bases and J shed 4 bases, with 10 bases lying between them. The CDR3 DNA sequence: TGTGCCAGCAGTTTCCGGGGCGCTTACGAGCAGTACTTC. Its protein product is CASSFRGAYEQYF.

V gene TRBV7-9 combines with J gene TRBJ1-2; 7 bases are a match to TRBD1. The CDR3 length is 18 residues. The V segment lost 1 base and the J segment 0 bases; nucleotides outside the gene matches: 11. CDR1 and CDR2 (germline): SEHNR, FQNEAQ (reference sequence). The CDR3 region is CASSLDGTEGPTNYGYTF. CDR3 DNA sequence: TGTGCCAGCAGCTTAGACGGGACAGAGGGGCCGACTAACTATGGCTACACCTTC.

The chain has TRBV7-9 and TRBJ2-4; no clear D gene. The germline V and J ends were trimmed by 1 base and 8 bases, with 12 bases remaining between them. The CDR3 has 14 residues. In germline, CDR1 is SEHNR, CDR2 FQNEAQ (reference sequence). The CDR3 spells CASSLGLPRDIQYF. The CDR3 nucleotides read TGTGCCAGCAGCTTAGGCCTCCCCCGCGACATTCAGTACTTC.

The chain links TRBV7-7 to TRBJ2-7, with D perhaps matching TRBD1 or TRBD2 (6 bases each). The CDR3 is made up of 16 amino acids. Germline lookup yields CDR1 SSHAT and CDR2 FNYEAQ (reference sequence). Trimming removed 1 base at V and 5 bases at J, with 18 bases between. CDR3 DNA sequence: TGTGCCAGCAGCTTAGGTCCGGGGGCCTTCCTCCACGAGCAGTACTTC. Amino acid sequence: CASSLGPGAFLHEQYF. Complete variable domain (other parts from reference TRBV7-7 and TRBJ2-7): GAGVSQSPRYKVTKRGQDVTLRCDPISSHATLYWYQQALGQGPEFLTYFNYEAQPDKSGLPSDRFSAERPEGSISTLTIQRTEQRDSAMYRCASSLGPGAFLHEQYFGPGTRLTVT.

The V gene is TRBV27, the J gene TRBJ1-4; the D is unclear. CDR3 size: 13 residues. Germline assignment: CDR1 MNHEY and CDR2 SMNVEV (reference sequence). V lost 2 bases and J lost 8, with 9 bases in between. Here the CDR3 DNA reads TGTGCCAGCAGTTTAATTCTTGGGGAAAAACTGTTTTTT. This gives the protein CASSLILGEKLFF.

V gene TRBV9 combines with J gene TRBJ2-5, with TRBD2 matching 9 bases. Germline CDR1 is SGDLS and CDR2 is YYNGEE. After removal of 0 bases from V and 3 bases from J, the junction contained 3 bases not matched to a gene. This CDR3 spans 15 amino acids. The CDR3 nucleotides read TGTGCCAGCAGCGTAGCGGCTAGCGGGAAAGAGACCCAGTACTTC. It specifies CASSVAASGKETQYF.

The chain employs TRBV7-9 and TRBJ1-1, with D possibly matching TRBD1 (5 bases). The germline V and J ends were trimmed by 5 bases and 4 bases, with 14 bases remaining between them. Germline V lookup: CDR1 SEHNR, CDR2 FQNEAQ (reference sequence). The length of the CDR3 is 14 residues. In DNA form, the CDR3 reads TGTGCCAGCAGCCCCCCGCTCGGGGCCACTGAAGCTTTCTTT. This gives the protein CASSPPLGATEAFF.

The genes are TRBV19 and TRBJ1-4; TRBD1 aligns across 10 bases. The J segment lost 7 bases and the V segment lost 7 bases, leaving 6 bases of the junction unmatched. Germline V CDR1 and CDR2: LNHDA, SQIVND (reference sequence). The CDR3 spans 14 residues. This CDR3 reads CASNGGQGSEKLFF. The DNA for the CDR3 is TGTGCCAGTAACGGGGGACAGGGGAGTGAAAAACTGTTTTTT.

This clone was recorded once. CDR3 DNA sequence: TGTGCCAGCGGGGGGAGTCTAGCGAACACCGGGGAGCTGTTTTTT. It translates to CASGGSLANTGELFF. The gene calls are TRBV27 and TRBJ2-2; D perhaps matches TRBD2 (6 bases). With 8 bases removed from V and 0 bases from J, the gap between germline ends came to 13 bases. Germline CDR1 MNHEY, CDR2 SMNVEV (reference sequence). The CDR3 length is 15 residues.

This clone has just one count. The chain has TRBV7-9 and TRBJ1-2, with D unclear. Germline V gene lookup returns CDR1 SEHNR and CDR2 FQNEAQ (reference sequence). The CDR3 loop spans 16 amino acids. Trimming took 6 bases from V and 0 from J, leaving 17 bases between them. The CDR3 coding sequence is TGTGCCAGCAGGCCTAGAGGACCGGGAGCTAACTATGGCTACACCTTC. Encoded protein: CASRPRGPGANYGYTF.

Points on this clone: One end of the junction varies from germline; a read error may be responsible. The chain combines TRBV15 with TRBJ1-4; TRBD1 aligns across 8 bases. Looked up from germline, CDR1 is LNHNV and CDR2 is YYDKDF (reference sequence). There are 15 residues in the CDR3. Written as DNA, the CDR3 is TGTGCCACCAGCAGAGTAGGAGACAGGGGACGAAAAACTGTTTTT. Protein: CATSRVGDRGRKTVF.

The chain links TRBV27 to TRBJ2-7; TRBD2 matches at 9 bases. V lost 5 bases to trimming and J lost 4 bases; unmatched junction nucleotides: 12. CDR1 is MNHEY and CDR2 is SMNVEV in the germline V gene (reference sequence). The CDR3 loop spans 16 amino acids. CDR3 loop: CASSNLPAGGPYEQYF. The CDR3 bases are TGTGCCAGCAGTAACCTCCCGGCGGGAGGGCCTTACGAGCAGTACTTC.

This chain uses TRBV11-2 with TRBJ2-5; D gene ambiguous. Germline CDR1 is SGHAT and CDR2 is FQNNGV. V dropped 3 bases and J dropped 5 bases, with 10 bases sitting between them. This CDR3 spans 13 amino acids. In DNA form, the CDR3 reads TGTGCCAGCAGCTTTCTTGAGGTCGAGACCCAGTACTTC. It is translated as CASSFLEVETQYF.

With respect to this clone: Germline and junction disagree at one end, which may indicate a read error. CDR3: CASTPGRANEF. The CDR3, as DNA: TGTGCCAGCACCCCCGGGCGGGCCAATGAGTTC. The chain links TRBV7-9 to TRBJ2-7; D is possibly TRBD2 (5 bases). The CDR3 has 11 amino acids. The germline V gene has CDR1 SEHNR and CDR2 FQNEAQ (reference sequence).

This clone appeared once. V usage is TRBV10-3 and J usage is TRBJ2-1, with unresolved D. Deletions cut 6 bases from V and 4 bases from J, with 10 bases between. Germline CDR1 ENHRY, CDR2 SYGVKD. The CDR3 has 13 amino acids. The CDR3 protein is CAIRDVSYNEQFF. The DNA for the CDR3 is TGTGCCATCAGGGACGTCTCTTACAATGAGCAGTTCTTC.